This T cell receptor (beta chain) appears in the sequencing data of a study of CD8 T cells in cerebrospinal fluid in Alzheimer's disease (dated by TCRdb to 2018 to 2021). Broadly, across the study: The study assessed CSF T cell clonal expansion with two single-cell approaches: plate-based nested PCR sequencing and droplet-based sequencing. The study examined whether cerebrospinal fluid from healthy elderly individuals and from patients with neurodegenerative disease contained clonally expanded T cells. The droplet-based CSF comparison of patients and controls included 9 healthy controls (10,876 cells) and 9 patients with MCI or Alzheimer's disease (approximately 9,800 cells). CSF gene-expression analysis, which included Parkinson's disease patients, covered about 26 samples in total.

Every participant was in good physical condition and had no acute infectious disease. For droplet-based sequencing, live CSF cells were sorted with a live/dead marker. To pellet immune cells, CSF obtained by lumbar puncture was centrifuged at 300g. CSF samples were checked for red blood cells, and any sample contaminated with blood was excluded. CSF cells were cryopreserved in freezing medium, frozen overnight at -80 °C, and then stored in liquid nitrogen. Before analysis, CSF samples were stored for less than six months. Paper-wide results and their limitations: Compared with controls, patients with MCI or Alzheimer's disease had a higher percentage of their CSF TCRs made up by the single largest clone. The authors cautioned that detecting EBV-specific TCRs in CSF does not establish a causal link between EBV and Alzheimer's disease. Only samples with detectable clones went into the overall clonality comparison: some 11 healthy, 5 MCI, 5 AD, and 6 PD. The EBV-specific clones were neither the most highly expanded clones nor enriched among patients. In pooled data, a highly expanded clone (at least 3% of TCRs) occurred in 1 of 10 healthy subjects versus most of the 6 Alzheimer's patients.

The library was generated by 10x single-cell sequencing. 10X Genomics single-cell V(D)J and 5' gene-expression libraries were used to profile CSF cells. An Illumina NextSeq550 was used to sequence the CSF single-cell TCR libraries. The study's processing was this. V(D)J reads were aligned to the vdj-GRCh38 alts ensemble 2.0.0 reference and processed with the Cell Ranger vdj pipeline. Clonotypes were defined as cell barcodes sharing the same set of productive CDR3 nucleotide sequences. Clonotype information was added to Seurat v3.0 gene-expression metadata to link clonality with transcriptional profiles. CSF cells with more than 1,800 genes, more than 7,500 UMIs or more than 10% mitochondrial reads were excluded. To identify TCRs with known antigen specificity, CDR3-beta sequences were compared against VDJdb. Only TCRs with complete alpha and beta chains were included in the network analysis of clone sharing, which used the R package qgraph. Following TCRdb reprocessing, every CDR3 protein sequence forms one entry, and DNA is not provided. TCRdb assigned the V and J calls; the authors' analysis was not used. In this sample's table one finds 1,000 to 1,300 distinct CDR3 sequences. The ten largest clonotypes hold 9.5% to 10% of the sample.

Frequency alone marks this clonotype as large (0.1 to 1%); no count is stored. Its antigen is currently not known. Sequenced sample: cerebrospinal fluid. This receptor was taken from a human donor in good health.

This receptor has the CDR3 CASSSGGMNTEAFF. Here the chain combines TRBV7-8 and TRBJ1-1. Per the germline V gene, SGHVS is the CDR1 and FQNEAQ is the CDR2. The CDR3 has 14 amino acids, counting the end cysteine and phenylalanine. No DNA has been recorded.